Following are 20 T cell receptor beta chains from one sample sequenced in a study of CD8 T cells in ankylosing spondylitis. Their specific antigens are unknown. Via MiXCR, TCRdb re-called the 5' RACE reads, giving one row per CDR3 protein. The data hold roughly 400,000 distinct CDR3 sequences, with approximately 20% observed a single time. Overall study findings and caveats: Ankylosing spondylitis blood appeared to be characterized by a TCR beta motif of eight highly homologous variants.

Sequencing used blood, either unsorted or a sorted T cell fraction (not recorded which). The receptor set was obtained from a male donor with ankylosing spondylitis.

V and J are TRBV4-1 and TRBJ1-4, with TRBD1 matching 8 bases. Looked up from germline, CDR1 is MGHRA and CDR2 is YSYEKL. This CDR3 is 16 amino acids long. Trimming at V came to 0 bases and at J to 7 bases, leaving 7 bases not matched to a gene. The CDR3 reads CASSQEIARGLEKLFF. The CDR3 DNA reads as TGCGCCAGCAGCCAAGAGATCGCCAGGGGGCTTGAAAAACTGTTTTTT.

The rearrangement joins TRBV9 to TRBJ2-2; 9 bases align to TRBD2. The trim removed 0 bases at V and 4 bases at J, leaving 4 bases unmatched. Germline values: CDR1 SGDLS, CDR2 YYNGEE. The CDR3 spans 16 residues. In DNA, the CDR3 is TGTGCCAGCAGCGTAGGACAAGCGGGGGGCACCGGGGAGCTGTTTTTT. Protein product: CASSVGQAGGTGELFF.

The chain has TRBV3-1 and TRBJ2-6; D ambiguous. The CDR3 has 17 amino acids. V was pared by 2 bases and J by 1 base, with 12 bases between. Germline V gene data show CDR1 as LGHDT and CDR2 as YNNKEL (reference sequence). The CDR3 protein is CASSQSRPLSGANVLTF. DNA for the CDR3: TGTGCCAGCAGCCAATCCCGACCCCTTTCTGGGGCCAACGTCCTGACTTTC.

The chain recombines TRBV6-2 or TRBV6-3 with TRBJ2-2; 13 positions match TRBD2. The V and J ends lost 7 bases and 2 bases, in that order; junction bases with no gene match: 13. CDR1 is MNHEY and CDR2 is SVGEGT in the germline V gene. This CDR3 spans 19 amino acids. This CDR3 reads CASKTPRTSGSPNTGELFF. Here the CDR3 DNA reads TGTGCCAGCAAAACTCCACGGACTAGCGGGAGCCCTAACACCGGGGAGCTGTTTTTT.

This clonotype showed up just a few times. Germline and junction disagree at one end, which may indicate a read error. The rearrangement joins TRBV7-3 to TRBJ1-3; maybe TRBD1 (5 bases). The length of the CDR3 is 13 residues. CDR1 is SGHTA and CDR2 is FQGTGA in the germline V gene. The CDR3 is CASSGGPGNTIYF. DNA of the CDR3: TGTGCCAGCAGCGGGGGACCTGGGAACACCATATATTTT.

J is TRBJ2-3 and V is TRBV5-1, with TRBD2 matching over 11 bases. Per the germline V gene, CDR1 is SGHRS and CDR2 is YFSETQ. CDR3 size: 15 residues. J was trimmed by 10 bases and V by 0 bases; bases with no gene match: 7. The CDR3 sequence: CASSLDEGSGRAQYF. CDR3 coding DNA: TGCGCCAGCAGCTTGGATGAAGGTAGCGGGAGGGCGCAGTATTTT.

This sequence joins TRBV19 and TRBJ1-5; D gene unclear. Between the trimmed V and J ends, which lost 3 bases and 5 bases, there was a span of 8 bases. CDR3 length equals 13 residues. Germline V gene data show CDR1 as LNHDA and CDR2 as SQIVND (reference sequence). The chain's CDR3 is CASSIRLDQPQHF. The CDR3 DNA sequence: TGTGCCAGTAGTATCAGGTTGGATCAGCCCCAGCATTTT.

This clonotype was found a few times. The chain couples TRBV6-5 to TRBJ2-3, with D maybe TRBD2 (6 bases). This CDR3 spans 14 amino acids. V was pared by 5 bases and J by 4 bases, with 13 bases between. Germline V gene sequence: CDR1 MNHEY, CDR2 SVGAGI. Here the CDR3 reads CASSLLGGADTQYF. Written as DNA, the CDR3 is TGTGCCAGCAGTCTACTGGGGGGAGCAGATACGCAGTATTTT.

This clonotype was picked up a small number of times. CDR3 region: CASNGAEMRRAPYEQYF. The CDR3 nucleotides are TGTGCCAGCAATGGAGCGGAAATGAGGCGGGCCCCCTACGAGCAGTACTTC. The genes are TRBV28 and TRBJ2-7, with D tentatively TRBD2 (5 bases). Trimming stripped 7 bases from V and 2 bases from J, with 24 bases between. Per germline, CDR1 MDHEN and CDR2 SYDVKM. The CDR3 runs 17 residues.

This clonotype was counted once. CDR3 nucleotide sequence: TGTGCCAGCAGCGCCGGGATAGCGGGGACCTCGGGTGAGACCCAGTACTTC. It translates to CASSAGIAGTSGETQYF. The V and J genes are TRBV9 and TRBJ2-5, with TRBD2 matching 8 bases. This CDR3 has 17 residues. The ends lost 3 bases at V and 5 bases at J; junction bases unmatched: 15. The germline V gene has CDR1 SGDLS and CDR2 YYNGEE.

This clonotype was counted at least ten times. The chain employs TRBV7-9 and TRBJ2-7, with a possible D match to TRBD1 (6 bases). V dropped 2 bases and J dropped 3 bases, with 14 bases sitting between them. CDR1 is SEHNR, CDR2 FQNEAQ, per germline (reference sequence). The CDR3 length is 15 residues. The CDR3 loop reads CASSLTGRGYYEQYF. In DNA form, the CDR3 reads TGTGCCAGCAGCTTAACGGGCAGGGGTTACTACGAGCAGTACTTC. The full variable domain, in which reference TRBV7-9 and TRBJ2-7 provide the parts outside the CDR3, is DTGVSQNPRHKITKRGQNVTFRCDPISEHNRLYWYRQTLGQGPEFLTYFQNEAQLEKSRLLSDRFSAERPKGSFSTLEIQRTEQGDSAMYLCASSLTGRGYYEQYFGPGTRLTVT.

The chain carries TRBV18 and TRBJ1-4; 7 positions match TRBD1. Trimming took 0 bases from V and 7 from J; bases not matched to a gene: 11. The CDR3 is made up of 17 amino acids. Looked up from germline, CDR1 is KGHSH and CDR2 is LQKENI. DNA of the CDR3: TGTGCCAGCTCACCACCTTGGGGCGACAGGGTTGGTGAAAAACTGTTTTTT. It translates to CASSPPWGDRVGEKLFF.

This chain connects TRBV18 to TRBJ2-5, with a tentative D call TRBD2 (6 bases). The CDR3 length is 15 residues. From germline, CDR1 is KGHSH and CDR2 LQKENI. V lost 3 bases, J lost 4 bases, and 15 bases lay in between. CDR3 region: CASSPSSDGRETQYF. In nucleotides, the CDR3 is TGTGCCAGCTCACCTTCCTCCGACGGGAGAGAGACCCAGTACTTC. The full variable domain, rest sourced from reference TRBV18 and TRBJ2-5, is NAGVMQNPRHLVRRRGQEARLRCSPMKGHSHVYWYRQLPEEGLKFMVYLQKENIIDESGMPKERFSAEFPKEGPSILRIQQVVRGDSAAYFCASSPSSDGRETQYFGPGTRLLVL.

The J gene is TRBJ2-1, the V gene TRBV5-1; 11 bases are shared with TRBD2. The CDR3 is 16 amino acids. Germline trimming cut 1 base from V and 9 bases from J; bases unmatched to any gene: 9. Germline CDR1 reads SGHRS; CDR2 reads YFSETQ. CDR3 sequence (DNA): TGCGCCAGCAGCTTGATGGTAGCGGGAGGGACAGTTGAGCAGTTCTTC. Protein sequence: CASSLMVAGGTVEQFF.

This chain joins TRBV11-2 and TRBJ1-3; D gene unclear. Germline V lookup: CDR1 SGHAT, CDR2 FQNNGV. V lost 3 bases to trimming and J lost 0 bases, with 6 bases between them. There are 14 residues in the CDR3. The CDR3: CASSFGDSGNTIYF. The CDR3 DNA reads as TGTGCCAGCAGCTTCGGAGACTCTGGAAACACCATATATTTT.

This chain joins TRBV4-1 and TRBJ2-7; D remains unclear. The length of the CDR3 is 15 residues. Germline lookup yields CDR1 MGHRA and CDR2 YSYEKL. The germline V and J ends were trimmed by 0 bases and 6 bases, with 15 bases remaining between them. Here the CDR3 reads CASSQEILGGSEQYF. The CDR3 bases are TGCGCCAGCAGCCAAGAAATCCTCGGCGGCAGCGAGCAGTACTTC.

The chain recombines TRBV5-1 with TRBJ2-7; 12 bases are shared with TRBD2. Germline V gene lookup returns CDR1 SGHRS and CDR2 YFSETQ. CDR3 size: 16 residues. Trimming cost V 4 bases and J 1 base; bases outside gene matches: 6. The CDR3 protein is CASSIITSGRSYEQYF. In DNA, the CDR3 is TGCGCCAGCAGCATCATTACTAGCGGGAGGTCCTACGAGCAGTACTTC.

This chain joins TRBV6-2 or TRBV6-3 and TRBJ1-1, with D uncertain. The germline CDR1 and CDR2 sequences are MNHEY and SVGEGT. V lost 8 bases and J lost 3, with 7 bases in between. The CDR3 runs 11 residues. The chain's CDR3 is CASLRDTEAFF. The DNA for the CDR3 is TGTGCCAGCTTACGTGACACTGAAGCTTTCTTT.

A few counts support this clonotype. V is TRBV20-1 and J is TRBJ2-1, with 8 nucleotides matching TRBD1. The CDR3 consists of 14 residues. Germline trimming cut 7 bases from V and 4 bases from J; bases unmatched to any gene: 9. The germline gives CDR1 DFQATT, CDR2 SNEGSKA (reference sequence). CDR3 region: CSVPRTGSYNEQFF. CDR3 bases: TGCAGTGTCCCTCGGACAGGGAGTTACAATGAGCAGTTCTTC.

As DNA, the CDR3 is TGTGCCAGCAGTTTATCCCCCAGCGGGAGGCCCGGGGAGCTGTTTTTT. It is translated as CASSLSPSGRPGELFF. The rearrangement uses TRBV27 and TRBJ2-2; TRBD2 agrees at 9 bases. Losses at the gene ends were 0 bases for V and 6 bases for J; bases not matched to a gene: 5. The CDR3 contains 16 residues. Germline assignment: CDR1 MNHEY and CDR2 SMNVEV (reference sequence).